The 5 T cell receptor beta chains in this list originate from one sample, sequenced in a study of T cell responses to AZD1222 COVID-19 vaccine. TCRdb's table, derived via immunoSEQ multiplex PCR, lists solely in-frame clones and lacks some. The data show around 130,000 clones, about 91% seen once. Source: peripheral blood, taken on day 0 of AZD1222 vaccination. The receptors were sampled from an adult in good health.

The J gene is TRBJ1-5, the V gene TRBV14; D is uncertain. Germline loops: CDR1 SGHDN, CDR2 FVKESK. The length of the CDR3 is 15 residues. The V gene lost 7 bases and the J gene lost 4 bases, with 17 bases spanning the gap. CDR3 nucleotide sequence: TGTGCCAGCACCCTGGAGGGTGGCGGAAATCAGCCCCAGCATTTT. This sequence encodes CASTLEGGGNQPQHF.

The CDR3 sequence is CASSETAGGGDNEQFF. CDR3 bases: TGTGCCAGCAGCGAGACAGCGGGAGGTGGTGACAATGAGCAGTTCTTC. The chain combines TRBV7-8 with TRBJ2-1; TRBD2 matches at 9 bases. The germline V gene has CDR1 SGHVS and CDR2 FQNEAQ. V trimming: 5 bases; J trimming: 5 bases; junction bases outside the gene matches: 10. CDR3 length equals 16 residues.

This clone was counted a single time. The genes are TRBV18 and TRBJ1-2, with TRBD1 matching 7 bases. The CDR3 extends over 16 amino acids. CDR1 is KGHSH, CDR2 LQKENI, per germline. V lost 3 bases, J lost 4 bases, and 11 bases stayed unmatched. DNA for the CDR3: TGTGCCAGCTCACCTAATTCACAGGGGACCCCCTATGGCTACACCTTC. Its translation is CASSPNSQGTPYGYTF.

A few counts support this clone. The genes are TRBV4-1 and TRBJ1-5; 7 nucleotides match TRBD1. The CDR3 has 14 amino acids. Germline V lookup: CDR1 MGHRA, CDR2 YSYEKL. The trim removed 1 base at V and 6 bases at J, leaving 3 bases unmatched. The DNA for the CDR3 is TGCGCCAGCAGCCAAGTAGGGGGCCGTCAGCCCCAGCATTTT. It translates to CASSQVGGRQPQHF.

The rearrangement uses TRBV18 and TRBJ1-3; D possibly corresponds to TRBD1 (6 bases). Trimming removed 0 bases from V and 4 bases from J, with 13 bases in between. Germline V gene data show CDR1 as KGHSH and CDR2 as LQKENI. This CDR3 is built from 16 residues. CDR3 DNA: TGTGCCAGCTCACCACCTAACAGGGCAGGCGGAAACACCATATATTTT. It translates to CASSPPNRAGGNTIYF. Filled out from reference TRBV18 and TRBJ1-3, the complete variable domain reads NAGVMQNPRHLVRRRGQEARLRCSPMKGHSHVYWYRQLPEEGLKFMVYLQKENIIDESGMPKERFSAEFPKEGPSILRIQQVVRGDSAAYFCASSPPNRAGGNTIYFGEGSWLTVV.